This T cell receptor beta chain was captured by sequencing in a study of cytomegalovirus exposure and HLA in healthy donors. The PCR made use of 60 Vbeta and 13 Jbeta primers. Repertoires were generated with immunoSEQ multiplex PCR, while TCRdb's copy carries only in-frame clones and drops some. The sample holds 90,000 to 150,000 clones. The V gene lost 3 bases and the J gene lost 5 bases, with 11 bases spanning the gap. The V gene's germline CDR1 is SGHVS and CDR2 FQNEAQ. The CDR3 spans 14 residues. The study, taken as a whole, reports: Segments of the TCR beta V type were, in most cases, productive about 87% or about 30% of the time in an earlier analysis. Analysis performed later found about 17,000 TCR beta sequences associated with HLA alleles at 0.05 false discovery rate. A few chains linked to CMV were shown in vitro to be specific for CMV antigens.

Concerning this clone: Its antigen is currently unknown.

Sequencing was carried out using PBMCs. The J gene is TRBJ1-5, the V gene TRBV7-8; maybe TRBD1 (5 bases). The receptor was derived from a man younger than 30 in good health and CMV-seronegative. DNA of the CDR3: TGTGCCAGCAGCTTGGATGGAGGGGATCAGCCCCAGCATTTT. Encoded protein: CASSLDGGDQPQHF.